This T cell receptor (beta chain) came from a study of T cell changes during pregnancy in multiple sclerosis. V lost 2 bases to trimming and J lost 3 bases, with 12 bases between them. CDR1 is MNHEY and CDR2 is SVGAGI in the germline V gene. The CDR3 runs to 15 residues. Method: immunoSEQ multiplex PCR; TCRdb's copy keeps in-frame clones and lacks some. The table has approximately 60,000 clones, around 90% seen once. This material consisted of peripheral blood, taken in the second trimester of pregnancy. The receptor comes from a female donor with multiple sclerosis, enrolled in a pregnancy study. The chain has TRBV6-5 and TRBJ2-3; D remains unclear. CDR3 sequence reads: CASSYRSHNTDTQYF. Written as DNA, the CDR3 is TGTGCCAGCAGTTACCGGTCCCATAATACAGATACGCAGTATTTT.